A single sample gave rise to the 15 T cell receptor beta chains below, sequenced in a study of blood T cell repertoires in COVID-19. Assay used: immunoSEQ multiplex PCR; TCRdb lists only in-frame clones, some missing. The table includes under 250,000 clones, 83% detected once. Sequencing was done on a sample of PBMCs or T cells enriched from blood (not recorded which). The origin of the receptors is a woman between 45 and 60 years old who had been exposed to COVID-19.

A single count supports this clone. The chain combines TRBV24-1 with TRBJ2-2; D possibly corresponds to TRBD2 (5 bases). V lost 3 bases and J lost 2, with 9 bases in between. This CDR3 is built from 15 residues. CDR1 and CDR2 from the germline V gene are KGHDR and SFDVKD. As DNA, the CDR3 is TGTGCCACCAGTGATCCCCGGGGTAACACCGGGGAGCTGTTTTTT. Residues: CATSDPRGNTGELFF.

This clone was recorded a few times. The rearrangement uses TRBV18 and TRBJ2-3; 12 bases match TRBD1. Trimming cost V 3 bases and J 6 bases; bases outside gene matches: 4. This CDR3 comprises 15 residues. CDR1 and CDR2 (germline): KGHSH, LQKENI. The CDR3: CASSPGTGGVDTQYF. CDR3 DNA sequence: TGTGCCAGCTCACCCGGGACAGGGGGCGTGGATACGCAGTATTTT.

The V and J genes are TRBV18 and TRBJ1-5; no firm D call. Deletions cut 3 bases from V and 2 bases from J, with 11 bases between. Germline V gives CDR1 KGHSH, CDR2 LQKENI. The CDR3 covers 15 residues. The CDR3 reads CASSPRQDGNQPQHF. In DNA, the CDR3 is TGTGCCAGCTCACCTAGACAAGACGGCAATCAGCCCCAGCATTTT. Complete variable domain (other parts from reference TRBV18 and TRBJ1-5): NAGVMQNPRHLVRRRGQEARLRCSPMKGHSHVYWYRQLPEEGLKFMVYLQKENIIDESGMPKERFSAEFPKEGPSILRIQQVVRGDSAAYFCASSPRQDGNQPQHFGDGTRLSIL.

This clone was seen more than once but under ten times. This chain connects TRBV28 to TRBJ2-1; D is perhaps TRBD2 (6 bases). Between the trimmed V and J ends, which lost 6 bases and 8 bases, there was a span of 14 bases. CDR1 and CDR2 from the germline V gene are MDHEN and SYDVKM. The CDR3 loop spans 13 amino acids. The CDR3 DNA reads TGTGCCAGCAGCCCTGGAGGGTACCATGAGCAGTTCTTC. This sequence encodes CASSPGGYHEQFF. Full variable domain (remainder filled in from reference TRBV28 and TRBJ2-1): DVKVTQSSRYLVKRTGEKVFLECVQDMDHENMFWYRQDPGLGLRLIYFSYDVKMKEKGDIPEGYSVSREKKERFSLILESASTNQTSMYLCASSPGGYHEQFFGPGTRLTVL.

This clone has a handful of counts. The gene calls are TRBV18 and TRBJ1-2; no reliable D call. CDR1 and CDR2 (germline): KGHSH, LQKENI. The length of the CDR3 is 14 residues. V was cut by 4 bases and J by 1 base, with 10 bases left in between. The CDR3 spells CASSLTNINYGYTF. Here the CDR3 DNA reads TGTGCCAGCTCACTCACAAACATTAACTATGGCTACACCTTC.

The chain employs TRBV2 and TRBJ1-2; the D gene is possibly TRBD1 (6 bases). Germline-derived CDR1 and CDR2 are SNHLY and FYNNEI. The V and J ends lost 7 bases and 2 bases respectively, with 17 bases between them. The CDR3 sequence is 15 residues long. The CDR3 is CASITEGGVNYGYTF. The DNA of the CDR3 is TGTGCCAGCATCACTGAGGGGGGGGTCAACTATGGCTACACCTTC.

This clone ranks as medium-sized. V is TRBV15 and J is TRBJ2-1; D is possibly TRBD2 (5 bases). V lost 0 bases and J 1 base, leaving 10 bases between the germline ends. The CDR3 totals 16 residues. Germline V CDR1 and CDR2: LNHNV, YYDKDF (reference sequence). The CDR3 here is CATSRDGGESYNEQFF. The CDR3 coding sequence is TGTGCCACCAGCAGAGACGGAGGAGAATCCTACAATGAGCAGTTCTTC.

V is TRBV5-6 and J is TRBJ1-1; no clear D gene. Between the trimmed V and J ends, which lost 0 bases and 5 bases, there was a span of 17 bases. The CDR3 contains 16 residues. Germline CDR1 is SGHDT and CDR2 is YYEEEE. This chain's CDR3 is CASSLAGLQIGTEAFF. The DNA for the CDR3 is TGTGCCAGCAGCTTGGCAGGACTCCAAATAGGGACTGAAGCTTTCTTT.

The V gene is TRBV9, the J gene TRBJ1-2, with D perhaps matching TRBD1 (5 bases). In germline, CDR1 is SGDLS, CDR2 YYNGEE. V lost 2 bases and J lost 4, with 15 bases in between. This CDR3 has 15 residues. Here the CDR3 DNA reads TGTGCCAGCAGCGTCGGTCAGGGCCGATCCTATGGCTACACCTTC. It translates to CASSVGQGRSYGYTF.

The chain recombines TRBV5-6 with TRBJ2-7, with 7 positions matching TRBD1. Germline CDR1 reads SGHDT; CDR2 reads YYEEEE. V shed 1 base and J 4 bases; nucleotides not matched to a gene: 5. CDR3 length: 14 amino acids. The CDR3 DNA is TGTGCCAGCAGCTTGAGGGACAGTATGTACGAGCAGTACTTC. It codes for CASSLRDSMYEQYF.

The chain joins TRBV5-1 to TRBJ1-5, with 8 bases lining up with TRBD1. The CDR3 consists of 15 residues. With 0 bases clipped from V and 16 bases from J, the junction kept 15 bases outside the gene matches. In germline, CDR1 is SGHRS, CDR2 YFSETQ. DNA for the CDR3: TGCGCCAGCAGCTTGGACTGGACAGGGTTAACTCCAATCCATTTT. Translated, it gives CASSLDWTGLTPIHF.

The chain uses TRBV14 and TRBJ1-3, with no clear D. The V gene lost 5 bases and the J gene lost 0 bases, with 17 bases spanning the gap. Germline values: CDR1 SGHDN, CDR2 FVKESK. The CDR3 runs to 17 residues. The CDR3 DNA follows: TGTGCCAGCAGCACCCGAGCAAGGACTAACTCTGGAAACACCATATATTTT. It codes for CASSTRARTNSGNTIYF.

The gene calls are TRBV29-1 and TRBJ1-1; unclear D gene. V was cut by 7 bases and J by 3 bases, with 21 bases left in between. Germline lookup yields CDR1 SQVTM and CDR2 ANQGSEA. This CDR3 contains 15 residues. This CDR3 reads CSADKENPLHTEAFF. CDR3 sequence (DNA): TGCAGCGCCGACAAGGAAAATCCGCTTCACACTGAAGCTTTCTTT.

This chain uses TRBV5-5 with TRBJ1-1; TRBD1 matches 7 bases. With 5 bases clipped from V and 0 bases from J, the junction kept 13 bases outside the gene matches. The CDR3 spans 17 residues. Germline V lookup: CDR1 SGHKS, CDR2 YYEKEE (reference sequence). CDR3 protein: CASSPARDSDMNTEAFF. The CDR3 bases are TGTGCCAGCAGTCCAGCCCGGGACAGTGATATGAACACTGAAGCTTTCTTT. Looking up the rest from reference TRBV5-5 and TRBJ1-1 gives the full variable domain: DAGVTQSPTHLIKTRGQQVTLRCSPISGHKSVSWYQQVLGQGPQFIFQYYEKEERGRGNFPDRFSARQFPNYSSELNVNALLLGDSALYLCASSPARDSDMNTEAFFGQGTRLTVV.

This chain links TRBV25-1 with TRBJ2-3; D is possibly TRBD1 (6 bases). CDR3 size: 12 residues. Trimming left V 7 bases short and J 1 base short, with 6 bases between. Germline CDR1 MGHDK, CDR2 SYGVNS. This CDR3 is CASNRGTDTQYF. CDR3 bases: TGTGCCAGCAACAGGGGCACAGATACGCAGTATTTT.